This T cell receptor (beta chain) originates from a study of T cells after yellow fever vaccination. A single record per CDR3 protein comes from TCRdb applying MiXCR to the 5' RACE reads. The profile shows about 96,000 distinct CDR3 sequences, roughly 9% of them singletons. This clonotype was seen many times. The length of the CDR3 is 14 residues. CDR1 and CDR2 from the germline V gene are MDHEN and SYDVKM. V lost 3 bases, J lost 0 bases, and 8 bases lay in between. Study-wide results and caveats: FACS-sorted repertoires might harbor abundant contaminating clonotypes from the bulk population. Compared with primary, the secondary response was weaker and peaked at day 5, not 15. Some clonotypes were seen in both the CD4 and the CD8 compartments. These made up a small share and likely arose from convergent recombination.

The source of this sequence is a man between 18 and 29 years old who received the YFV17D yellow fever vaccine. The material sequenced was CD8+ T cells not binding an NS4B(214-222) dextramer, sorted from PBMCs, taken less than 16 days after the first yellow fever vaccination. The genes are TRBV28 and TRBJ1-1, with D maybe TRBD1 (5 bases). The CDR3 reads CASSLGTLNTEAFF. CDR3 sequence (DNA): TGTGCCAGCAGTTTGGGGACCCTGAACACTGAAGCTTTCTTT.